The 6 T cell receptor beta chains below come from one sample, sequenced in a study of human T cells and chemical hapten exposure. TCRdb reprocessed the RACE reads with MiXCR, giving one entry per CDR3 protein. Seen here are 380,000 or so distinct CDR3 sequences, roughly 4.8% observed once, and the top ten hold over 2%. Time point: patch test 1, 2 weeks after DPC sensitization. This sample's treatment: therapeutic diphenylcyclopropenone sensitization with weekly scalp DPC. The source material was whole blood, sampled in connection with sensitization to the hapten diphenylcyclopropenone (DPC). Source of these receptors: a woman aged 45-60 years with alopecia areata. Some clones in this sample may be carry-over from other donors' samples.

This clonotype appeared a few times. The rearrangement uses TRBV6-1 and TRBJ2-1, with TRBD2 identical over 8 bases. The CDR3 is 15 amino acids. Germline V gene sequence: CDR1 MNHNS, CDR2 SASEGT. V gave up 6 bases and J gave up 8 bases; unmatched junction bases: 12. Here the CDR3 reads CASRAGLDARDEQFF. CDR3 nucleotides: TGTGCCAGCAGGGCGGGACTAGACGCCAGAGATGAGCAGTTCTTC.

This clonotype was seen many times. V is TRBV6-2 or TRBV6-3 and J is TRBJ2-1, with 9 bases aligning to TRBD1. Germline CDR1 reads MNHEY; CDR2 reads SVGEGT. CDR3 length: 15 amino acids. Trimming at V came to 5 bases and at J to 4 bases, leaving 6 bases not matched to a gene. The CDR3 DNA sequence: TGTGCCAGCAGTAAACAGGGGGCCGGATACAATGAGCAGTTCTTC. This translates into CASSKQGAGYNEQFF.

This clonotype was recorded a few times. J is TRBJ2-1 and V is TRBV28; perhaps TRBD1 as D (5 bases). This CDR3 is 14 amino acids long. Germline V CDR1 and CDR2: MDHEN, SYDVKM. The ends were cut back, 8 bases at V and 9 bases at J, with 20 bases in the middle. The CDR3 spells CASQRPGPRVEQFF. DNA of the CDR3: TGTGCCAGCCAGAGACCAGGTCCCAGGGTTGAGCAGTTCTTC. Together with reference TRBV28 and TRBJ2-1, the CDR3 gives the full variable domain: DVKVTQSSRYLVKRTGEKVFLECVQDMDHENMFWYRQDPGLGLRLIYFSYDVKMKEKGDIPEGYSVSREKKERFSLILESASTNQTSMYLCASQRPGPRVEQFFGPGTRLTVL.

There are a few counts of this clonotype. The gene calls are TRBV18 and TRBJ1-1, with D unresolved. CDR1 is KGHSH, CDR2 LQKENI, per germline. Trimming took off 0 bases at V and 0 bases at J, with 8 bases between the two ends. The CDR3 sequence is 15 residues long. CDR3 in amino acids: CASSPPAALNTEAFF. In DNA, the CDR3 is TGTGCCAGCTCACCACCGGCAGCCCTGAACACTGAAGCTTTCTTT. Looking up the rest from reference TRBV18 and TRBJ1-1 gives the full variable domain: NAGVMQNPRHLVRRRGQEARLRCSPMKGHSHVYWYRQLPEEGLKFMVYLQKENIIDESGMPKERFSAEFPKEGPSILRIQQVVRGDSAAYFCASSPPAALNTEAFFGQGTRLTVV.

This clonotype was seen more than once but under ten times. The V call is TRBV25-1, the J call TRBJ2-3; no clear D gene. From germline, CDR1 is MGHDK and CDR2 SYGVNS. Trimming took off 7 bases at V and 6 bases at J, with 8 bases between the two ends. The CDR3 runs to 11 residues. CDR3 nucleotides: TGTGCCAGCACGCTTCGGGATACGCAGTATTTT. It specifies CASTLRDTQYF. The variable domain in full, completed from reference TRBV25-1 and TRBJ2-3, reads EADIYQTPRYLVIGTGKKITLECSQTMGHDKMYWYQQDPGMELHLIHYSYGVNSTEKGDLSSESTVSRIRTEHFPLTLESARPSHTSQYLCASTLRDTQYFGPGTRLTVL.

This clonotype showed up just a few times. The rearrangement links TRBV6-6 to TRBJ2-5; 8 nucleotides agree with TRBD2. This CDR3 is 14 amino acids long. V lost 0 bases and J lost 6; bases outside the gene matches: 3. CDR1 and CDR2 (germline): MNHNY, SVGAGI (reference sequence). The CDR3 DNA reads TGTGCCAGCAGTTACTCGGGCGGGGGGCAGACCCAGTACTTC. Protein: CASSYSGGGQTQYF.